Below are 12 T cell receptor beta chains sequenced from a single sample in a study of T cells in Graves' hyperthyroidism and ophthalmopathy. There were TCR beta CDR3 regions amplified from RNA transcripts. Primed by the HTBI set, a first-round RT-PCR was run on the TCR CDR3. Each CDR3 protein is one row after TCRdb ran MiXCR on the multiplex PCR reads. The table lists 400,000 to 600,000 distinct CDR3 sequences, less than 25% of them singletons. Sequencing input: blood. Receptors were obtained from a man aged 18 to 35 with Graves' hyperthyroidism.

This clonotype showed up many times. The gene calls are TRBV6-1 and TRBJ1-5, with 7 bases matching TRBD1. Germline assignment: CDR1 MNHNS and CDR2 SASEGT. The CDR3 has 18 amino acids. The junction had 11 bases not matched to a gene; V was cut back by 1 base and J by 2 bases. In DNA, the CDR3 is TGTGCCAGCAGTGAAGAGATTCGGCAGGGGGTGGGCAATCAGCCCCAGCATTTT. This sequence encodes CASSEEIRQGVGNQPQHF.

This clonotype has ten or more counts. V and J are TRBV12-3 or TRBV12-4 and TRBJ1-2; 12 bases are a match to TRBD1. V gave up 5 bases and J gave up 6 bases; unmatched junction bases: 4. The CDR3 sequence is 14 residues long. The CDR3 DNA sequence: TGTGCCAGCAGTAGGGACAGGGGGCGTAATGGCTACACCTTC. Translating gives CASSRDRGRNGYTF.

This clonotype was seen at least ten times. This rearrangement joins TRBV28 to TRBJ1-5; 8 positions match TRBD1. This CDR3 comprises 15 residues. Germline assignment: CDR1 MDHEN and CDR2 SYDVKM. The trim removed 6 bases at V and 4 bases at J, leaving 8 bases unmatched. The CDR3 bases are TGTGCCAGCAGCCTCAGGGGGCCGAGTAATCAGCCCCAGCATTTT. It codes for CASSLRGPSNQPQHF. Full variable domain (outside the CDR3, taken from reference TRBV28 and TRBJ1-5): DVKVTQSSRYLVKRTGEKVFLECVQDMDHENMFWYRQDPGLGLRLIYFSYDVKMKEKGDIPEGYSVSREKKERFSLILESASTNQTSMYLCASSLRGPSNQPQHFGDGTRLSIL.

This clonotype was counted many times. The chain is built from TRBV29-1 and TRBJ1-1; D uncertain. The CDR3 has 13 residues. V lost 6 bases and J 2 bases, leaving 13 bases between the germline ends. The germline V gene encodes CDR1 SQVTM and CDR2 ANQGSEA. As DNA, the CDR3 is TGCAGCGTCGCATACCAGATAAACACTGAAGCTTTCTTT. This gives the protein CSVAYQINTEAFF. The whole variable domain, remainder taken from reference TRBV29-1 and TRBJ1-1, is SAVISQKPSRDICQRGTSLTIQCQVDSQVTMMFWYRQQPGQSLTLIATANQGSEATYESGFVIDKFPISRPNLTFSTLTVSNMSPEDSSIYLCSVAYQINTEAFFGQGTRLTVV.

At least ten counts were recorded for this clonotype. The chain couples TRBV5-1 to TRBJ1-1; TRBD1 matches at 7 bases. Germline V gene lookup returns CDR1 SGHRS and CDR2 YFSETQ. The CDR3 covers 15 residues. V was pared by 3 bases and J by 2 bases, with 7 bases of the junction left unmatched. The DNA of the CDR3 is TGCGCCAGCAGCTCACACAGGGGCGATAACACTGAAGCTTTCTTT. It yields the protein CASSSHRGDNTEAFF.

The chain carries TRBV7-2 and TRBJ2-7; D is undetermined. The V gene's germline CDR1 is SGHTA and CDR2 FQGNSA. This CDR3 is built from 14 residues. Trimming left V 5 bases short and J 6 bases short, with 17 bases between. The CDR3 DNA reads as TGTGCCAGCAGCCCAGGTGGAGTACTGGGCGAGCAGTACTTC. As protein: CASSPGGVLGEQYF.

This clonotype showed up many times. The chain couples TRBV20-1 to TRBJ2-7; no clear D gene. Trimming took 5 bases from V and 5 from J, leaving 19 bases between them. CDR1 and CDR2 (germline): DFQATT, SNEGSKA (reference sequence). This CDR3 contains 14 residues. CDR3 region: CSASFDGHGDEQYF. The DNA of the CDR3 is TGCAGTGCTTCGTTCGACGGCCATGGGGACGAGCAGTACTTC.

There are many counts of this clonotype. The CDR3 bases are TGTGCCAGCAGCGTAGGCGGGGTAGGCTACGAGCAGTACTTC. Amino acid sequence: CASSVGGVGYEQYF. V and J are TRBV9 and TRBJ2-7; perhaps TRBD2 as D (6 bases). CDR1 SGDLS and CDR2 YYNGEE come from the germline V gene. The CDR3 loop spans 14 amino acids. V dropped 0 bases and J dropped 3 bases, with 10 bases sitting between them. Full variable domain (remainder filled in from reference TRBV9 and TRBJ2-7): DSGVTQTPKHLITATGQRVTLRCSPRSGDLSVYWYQQSLDQGLQFLIQYYNGEERAKGNILERFSAQQFPDLHSELNLSSLELGDSALYFCASSVGGVGYEQYFGPGTRLTVT.

The CDR3 DNA follows: TGTGCCAGCAGCTTGGGCTGGGGGCAGGGAGAGACCCAGTACTTC. This sequence encodes CASSLGWGQGETQYF. The chain uses TRBV7-8 and TRBJ2-5, with D possibly TRBD1 on 6 matching bases. With 3 bases removed from V and 4 bases from J, the gap between germline ends came to 15 bases. The CDR3 contains 15 residues. CDR1 and CDR2 (germline): SGHVS, FQNEAQ.

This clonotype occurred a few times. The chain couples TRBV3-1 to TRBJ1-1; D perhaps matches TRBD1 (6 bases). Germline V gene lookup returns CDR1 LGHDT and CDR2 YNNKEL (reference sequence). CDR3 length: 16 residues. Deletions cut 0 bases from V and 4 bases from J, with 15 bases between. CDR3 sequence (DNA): TGTGCCAGCAGCCAAGATAGCGGGGGGCCCAGCACTGAAGCTTTCTTT. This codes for CASSQDSGGPSTEAFF.

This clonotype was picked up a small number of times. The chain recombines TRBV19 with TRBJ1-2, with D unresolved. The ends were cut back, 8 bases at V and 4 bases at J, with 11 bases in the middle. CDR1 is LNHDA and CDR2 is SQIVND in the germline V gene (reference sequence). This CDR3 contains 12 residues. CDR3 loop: CASADYPYGYTF. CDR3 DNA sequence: TGTGCCAGTGCCGACTACCCCTATGGCTACACCTTC.

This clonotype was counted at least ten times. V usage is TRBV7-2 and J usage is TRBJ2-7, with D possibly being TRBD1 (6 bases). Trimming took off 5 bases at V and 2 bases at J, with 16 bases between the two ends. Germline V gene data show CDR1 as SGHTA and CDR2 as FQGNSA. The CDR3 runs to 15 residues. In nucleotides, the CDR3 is TGTGCCAGCAGCGCAAGTCCAGGGGTTACCTACGAGCAGTACTTC. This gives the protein CASSASPGVTYEQYF. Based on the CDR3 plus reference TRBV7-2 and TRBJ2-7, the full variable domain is GAGVSQSPSNKVTEKGKDVELRCDPISGHTALYWYRQSLGQGLEFLIYFQGNSAPDKSGLPSDRFSAERTGGSVSTLTIQRTQQEDSAVYLCASSASPGVTYEQYFGPGTRLTVT.